The 4 T cell receptor beta chains below were found in one sample sequenced in a study of TIL therapy for anti-PD-1-resistant metastatic lung cancer. The time point was: pre-treatment sample, taken before nivolumab and TIL therapy. The immunoSEQ assay was v3. Profiling relied on immunoSEQ multiplex PCR, and the TCRdb table lists in-frame clones only, not all of them. Among approximately 45,000 clones, around three quarters were seen once, and the ten largest hold about 15%. The specimen was blood, collected at baseline. Source of these receptors: a man aged 70-80 years with non-small cell lung cancer.

This rearrangement joins TRBV19 to TRBJ2-7; the D gene is possibly TRBD1 (5 bases). The germline V and J ends were trimmed by 3 bases and 2 bases, with 8 bases remaining between them. Germline-derived CDR1 and CDR2 are LNHDA and SQIVND (reference sequence). The CDR3 length is 13 residues. The CDR3 DNA reads as TGTGCCAGTAGTATGCAGGGTCCCTACGAGCAGTACTTC. Its translation is CASSMQGPYEQYF. Together with reference TRBV19 and TRBJ2-7, the CDR3 gives the full variable domain: DGGITQSPKYLFRKEGQNVTLSCEQNLNHDAMYWYRQDPGQGLRLIYYSQIVNDFQKGDIAEGYSVSREKKESFPLTVTSAQKNPTAFYLCASSMQGPYEQYFGPGTRLTVT.

The CDR3 DNA reads TGTGCCAGCAGCTTAATAACCGGGGAGCTGTTTTTT. Its translation: CASSLITGELFF. This chain links TRBV7-3 with TRBJ2-2; D gene unclear. This CDR3 is built from 12 residues. The germline V gene has CDR1 SGHTA and CDR2 FQGTGA. Trimming stripped 1 base from V and 5 bases from J, with 2 bases between.

V is TRBV27 and J is TRBJ2-1, with 9 bases that match TRBD2. The V gene's germline CDR1 is MNHEY and CDR2 SMNVEV (reference sequence). The junction had 17 bases not matched to a gene; V was cut back by 5 bases and J by 3 bases. The CDR3 spans 19 residues. The CDR3 here is CASSPSRGASGMIYNEQFF. CDR3 bases: TGTGCCAGCAGTCCATCTAGGGGGGCTAGCGGGATGATCTACAATGAGCAGTTCTTC.

The chain carries TRBV6-5 and TRBJ1-5; perhaps TRBD1 as D (5 bases). Trimming left V 5 bases short and J 5 bases short, with 7 bases between. The CDR3 totals 12 residues. CDR1 and CDR2 (germline): MNHEY, SVGAGI. CDR3 in DNA: TGTGCCAGCAGTGGGGGAGATCAGCCCCAGCATTTT. It is translated as CASSGGDQPQHF.